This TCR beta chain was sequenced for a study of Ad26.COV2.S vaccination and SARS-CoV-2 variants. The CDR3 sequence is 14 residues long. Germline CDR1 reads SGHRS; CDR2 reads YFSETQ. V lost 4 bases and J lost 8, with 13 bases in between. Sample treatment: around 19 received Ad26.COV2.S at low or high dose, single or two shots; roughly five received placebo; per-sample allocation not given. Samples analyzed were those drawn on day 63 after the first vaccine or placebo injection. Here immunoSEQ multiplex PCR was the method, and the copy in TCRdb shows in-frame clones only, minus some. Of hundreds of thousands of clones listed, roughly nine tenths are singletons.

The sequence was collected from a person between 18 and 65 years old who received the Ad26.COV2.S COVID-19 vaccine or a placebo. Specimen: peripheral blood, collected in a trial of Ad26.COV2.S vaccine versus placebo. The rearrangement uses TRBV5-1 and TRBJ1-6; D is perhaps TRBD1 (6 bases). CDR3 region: CASSPEGGDSPLHF. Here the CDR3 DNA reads TGCGCCAGCAGCCCCGAGGGGGGGGATTCACCCCTCCACTTT.